A selection of T cell receptor beta chains follows, all from one sample in a study of T cells in localized non-small cell lung cancer. The protocol was immunoSEQ multiplex PCR, while the TCRdb copy is restricted to in-frame clones and leaves out a portion. This sample has 40,000 to 50,000 clones, with approximately 91% found just once. Source: peripheral blood, taken before any cancer treatment. The receptors originated from a female donor older than 55 with stage I squamous cell lung carcinoma. CDR3s include the opening cysteine and the closing phenylalanine or tryptophan. D genes are given only for firm matches. Clone size is stated in some rows and not others, as once, few, many or a class when expanded.

TRBJ2-3 NA NA TRBV9 TGTGCCAGCAGCGTAGGAGGCCAAACCTTCACAGATACGCAGTATTTT CASSVGGQTFTDTQYF
TRBJ1-2 NA NA TRBV6-5 TGTGCCAGCAGTACCCAGGGTCCAGGTTGGGGCTACACCTTC CASSTQGPGWGYTF
TRBJ1-2 NA NA TRBV2 TGTGCCAGCAGTAAAGGACAGCTAATCAGGGCGTCCTATGGCTACACCTTC CASSKGQLIRASYGYTF
TRBJ1-2 few TRBD1 TRBV27 TGTGCCAGCAAGTTCCTTAGGTCAGGGGGTGGTTATGGCTACACCTTC CASKFLRSGGGYGYTF
TRBJ1-2 NA TRBD1 TRBV7-3 TGTGCCAGCAGCTTAGGGAGACAGGGCGGCGGCTACACCTTC CASSLGRQGGGYTF
TRBJ2-7 once NA TRBV7-9 TGTGCCAGCAGCTTAACGTCATACGAGCAGTACTTC CASSLTSYEQYF
TRBJ2-7 NA NA TRBV10-1 TGCGCCAGCAGAAGACCGACAGAAAAAGGACCCGAGCAGTACTTC CASRRPTEKGPEQYF
TRBJ2-7 NA NA TRBV4-1 TGCGCCAGCAGCCAAGAGACGGGAGAGCTCTACGAGCAGTACTTC CASSQETGELYEQYF
TRBJ2-3 NA TRBD2 TRBV6-5 TGTGCCAGCAGTTACGGGGGAGGGGACACAGATACGCAGTATTTT CASSYGGGDTDTQYF
TRBJ2-7 NA NA TRBV6-4 TGTGCCAGCAGTGACCCGGACTCTTTTTCGGGCGAGCAGTACTTC CASSDPDSFSGEQYF
TRBJ1-1 NA NA TRBV2 TGTGCCAGCCAGGACAGAGTGAACACTGAAGCTTTCTTT CASQDRVNTEAFF
TRBJ2-1 NA TRBD2 TRBV4-3 TGCGCCAGCAGCCATGCAACTAGCGCTCAGAATTACAATGAGCAGTTCTTC CASSHATSAQNYNEQFF
TRBJ2-3 NA NA TRBV5-5 TGTGCCAGCAGCCGCGCCGGGAGTAGCACAGATACGCAGTATTTT CASSRAGSSTDTQYF
TRBJ1-2 NA NA TRBV6-5 TGTGCCAGCAGGGAGGGTACGGGGGGCTACACCTTC CASREGTGGYTF
TRBJ1-2 NA NA TRBV28 TGTGCCACCGACGAGGGGGGGGCGCGAGGCTACACCTTC CATDEGGARGYTF
TRBJ2-1 NA TRBD2 TRBV4-1 TGCGCCAGCAGCCAAGCGAGACTAGCGGGGATTAACAATGAGCAGTTCTTC CASSQARLAGINNEQFF
TRBJ2-3 NA NA TRBV7-9 TGTGCCAGCAGCTTAGCGCCGACGGGCGGTGGCGCAGATACGCAGTATTTT CASSLAPTGGGADTQYF
TRBJ2-5 few NA TRBV7-2 TGTGCCAGCAGCTTCTTAGGACAGCAAGAGACCCAGTACTTC CASSFLGQQETQYF
TRBJ2-7 NA NA TRBV27 TGTGCCAGCAGTTTATTAGGCGAGCAGTACTTC CASSLLGEQYF
TRBJ2-7 NA NA TRBV29-1 TGCAGCGTTGAAGATCCAGGATCCTACGAGCAGTACTTC CSVEDPGSYEQYF
TRBJ2-2 once NA TRBV6-1 TGTGCCAGCAGTGTGAGAGGGACCTCGACCGGGGAGCTGTTTTTT CASSVRGTSTGELFF